The entry below gives a single TCR beta chain sequence along with its context. What it recognizes is unknown. RNA in amounts of about 0.5 to 1 ug was reverse transcribed with random hexamers. With immunoSEQ multiplex PCR, TCR beta CDR3 was amplified across 54 Vbeta and 13 Jbeta. TCRdb re-called the immunoSEQ multiplex PCR reads with MiXCR, one entry per CDR3 protein. The profile shows hundreds of thousands of distinct CDR3 sequences, over 75% of them singletons. This entry belongs to a study of CD8 T cells in Susac syndrome. General study points: The study recognized that the number of individuals in its TCR sequencing and HLA analysis was relatively small.

Trimming stripped 4 bases from V and 0 bases from J, with 19 bases between. CDR3 size: 18 residues. Germline values: CDR1 MRHNA, CDR2 SNTAGT. The multiple sclerosis controls, all treatment-naive patients, had relapsing-remitting disease that was stable or active. Both CD4+ and CD8+ T cells were negatively isolated, and TEMRA cells underwent FACS enrichment. The TCR sequence derives from a human donor with multiple sclerosis. The material sequenced was CD8+ T cells from PBMCs. The chain has TRBV6-4 and TRBJ2-1, with D unresolved. The CDR3 DNA is TGTGCCAGCAGTGTCTCTCGGCCTTGGGAAAGCTCCTACAATGAGCAGTTCTTC. This encodes CASSVSRPWESSYNEQFF.